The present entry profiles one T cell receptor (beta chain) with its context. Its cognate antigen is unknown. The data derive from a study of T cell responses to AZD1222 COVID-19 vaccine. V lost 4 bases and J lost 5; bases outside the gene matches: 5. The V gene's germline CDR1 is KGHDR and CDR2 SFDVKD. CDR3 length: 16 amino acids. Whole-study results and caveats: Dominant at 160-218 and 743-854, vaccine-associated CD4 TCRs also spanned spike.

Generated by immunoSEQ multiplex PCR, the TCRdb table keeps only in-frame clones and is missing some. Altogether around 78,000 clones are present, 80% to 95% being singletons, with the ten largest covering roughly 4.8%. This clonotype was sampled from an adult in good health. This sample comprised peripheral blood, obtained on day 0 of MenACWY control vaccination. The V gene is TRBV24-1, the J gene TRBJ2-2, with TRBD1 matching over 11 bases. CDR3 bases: TGTGCCACCAGTGACCGAGGACAGGGGGCTACCGGGGAGCTGTTTTTT. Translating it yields CATSDRGQGATGELFF.